Below are 22 T cell receptor beta chains sequenced from a single sample in a study of Ad26.COV2.S vaccination and SARS-CoV-2 variants (dated by TCRdb to the early 2020s). Preparation of the library involved the immunoSEQ multiplex PCR assay. In TCRdb, the immuneACCESS table is reduced to in-frame sequences with V and J assigned. These tables do not hold every clone; where another copy was compared, an unresolved V gene accounts for under half, and the others remain unexplained. For this sample the table gives about 680,000 clones, of which around 92% were detected only once. Clones ranked in the top ten supply 1.5% of the sample. What the treatment or condition label conveys for this sample: around 19 received Ad26.COV2.S at low or high dose, single or two shots; roughly 5 received placebo; per-sample allocation not given. For vaccine and placebo recipients, the sequenced repertoires came from samples collected on day 63 after the first injection.

The sample here was peripheral blood, taken in a trial of Ad26.COV2.S vaccine versus placebo. The source of these receptors is a person aged 18-65 years who received the Ad26.COV2.S COVID-19 vaccine or a placebo.

Concerning this clone itself: This CDR3 is also generated by other DNA sequences in the sample. The genes are TRBV5-1 and TRBJ1-3, with D possibly being TRBD1 (6 bases). The germline V gene encodes CDR1 SGHRS and CDR2 YFSETQ. V was shortened by 1 base and J by 2 bases, with 10 bases between the two germline ends. The CDR3 runs 15 residues. CDR3: CASSLTGGPGNTIYF. The CDR3 coding sequence is TGCGCCAGCAGCTTGACCGGGGGGCCTGGAAACACCATATATTTT. The variable domain in full, completed from reference TRBV5-1 and TRBJ1-3, reads KAGVTQTPRYLIKTRGQQVTLSCSPISGHRSVSWYQQTPGQGLQFLFEYFSETQRNKGNFPGRFSGRQFSNSRSEMNVSTLELGDSALYLCASSLTGGPGNTIYFGEGSWLTVV.

The gene calls are TRBV25-1 and TRBJ2-3, with D possibly matching TRBD2 (7 bases). The V and J ends lost 8 bases and 5 bases respectively, with 14 bases between them. This CDR3 is 13 amino acids long. Germline V gene sequence: CDR1 MGHDK, CDR2 SYGVNS. The CDR3 loop is CASAEGEGDTQYF. The CDR3 DNA sequence: TGTGCCAGCGCTGAGGGGGAGGGAGATACGCAGTATTTT.

The CDR3 sequence: CATRNGQGHNSPLHF. For the CDR3, the DNA is TGTGCCACCAGGAATGGACAGGGCCATAATTCACCCCTCCACTTT. The V call is TRBV15, the J call TRBJ1-6; TRBD1 matches 8 bases. Per the germline V gene, CDR1 is LNHNV and CDR2 is YYDKDF (reference sequence). Germline trimming cut 6 bases from V and 5 bases from J; bases unmatched to any gene: 6. This CDR3 has 15 residues. Full variable domain (missing parts from reference TRBV15 and TRBJ1-6): DAMVIQNPRYQVTQFGKPVTLSCSQTLNHNVMYWYQQKSSQAPKLLFHYYDKDFNNEADTPDNFQSRRPNTSFCFLDIRSPGLGDTAMYLCATRNGQGHNSPLHFGNGTRLTVT.

The rearrangement joins TRBV6-5 to TRBJ1-2; no clear D. Germline CDR1 is MNHEY and CDR2 is SVGAGI. The V end lost 3 bases, the J end lost 7 bases, and 12 bases lay between the germline ends. The CDR3 is 13 residues long. The CDR3 reads CASSYSPSGGYTF. The CDR3 bases are TGTGCCAGCAGTTATTCCCCCTCGGGTGGCTACACCTTC.

The chain has TRBV30 and TRBJ2-1, with 8 bases identical to TRBD2. The CDR3 consists of 15 residues. Germline-derived CDR1 and CDR2 are GTSNPN and SVGIG (reference sequence). The junction had 9 bases not matched to a gene; V was cut back by 4 bases and J by 4 bases. The DNA of the CDR3 is TGTGCCTGGAAACTTCTGGGCGGGGGGTACAATGAGCAGTTCTTC. It encodes CAWKLLGGGYNEQFF.

This clone was detected only once. The CDR3: CASSVRTYEQYF. DNA for the CDR3: TGTGCCAGCAGTGTCAGGACCTACGAGCAGTACTTC. This chain joins TRBV6-6 and TRBJ2-7; D is unclear. The CDR3 covers 12 residues. V shed 5 bases and J shed 2 bases, with 7 bases lying between them. CDR1 is MNHNY and CDR2 is SVGAGI in the germline V gene (reference sequence).

The V gene is TRBV5-1, the J gene TRBJ2-1; D is unresolved. CDR1 is SGHRS and CDR2 is YFSETQ in the germline V gene. Between the trimmed V and J ends, which lost 2 bases and 8 bases, there was a span of 5 bases. The CDR3 sequence is 11 residues long. The CDR3 nucleotides are TGCGCCAGCAGCTTAAGAGATGAGCAGTTCTTC. This sequence encodes CASSLRDEQFF.

This clone occurred once. The chain recombines TRBV27 with TRBJ2-7; the D gene could be TRBD1 or TRBD2 (5 bases each). This CDR3 is built from 14 residues. V was pared by 6 bases and J by 3 bases, with 15 bases between. Germline V gives CDR1 MNHEY, CDR2 SMNVEV (reference sequence). The CDR3: CASRNRGEGYEQYF. CDR3 nucleotides: TGTGCCAGCAGGAATAGGGGAGAGGGCTACGAGCAGTACTTC.

The chain carries TRBV9 and TRBJ1-2, with 9 nucleotides matching TRBD1. J lost 4 bases, V lost 4 bases, and 5 bases had no gene match. The germline V gene encodes CDR1 SGDLS and CDR2 YYNGEE. This CDR3 spans 14 amino acids. The CDR3 DNA follows: TGTGCCAGCAGCCCTCGGACAGGGGCCTATGGCTACACCTTC. Translation: CASSPRTGAYGYTF.

In this sample, this clone turned up once. This rearrangement joins TRBV27 to TRBJ2-7; 7 bases are shared with TRBD1. CDR1 and CDR2 (germline): MNHEY, SMNVEV (reference sequence). The CDR3 loop spans 17 amino acids. V dropped 6 bases and J dropped 4; count of bases not matched to a gene: 18. CDR3 bases: TGTGCCAGCAGGTTAAGGGGGCAGACTCTTGGGGCGTACGAGCAGTACTTC. This gives the protein CASRLRGQTLGAYEQYF.

The V gene is TRBV27, the J gene TRBJ1-4; the match to TRBD1 covers 9 bases. This CDR3 comprises 13 residues. V lost 6 bases, J lost 9 bases, and 5 bases stayed unmatched. The germline CDR1 and CDR2 sequences are MNHEY and SMNVEV (reference sequence). CDR3 residues: CASSDDRGKKLFF. The CDR3 coding sequence is TGTGCCAGCAGCGACGACAGGGGGAAAAAACTGTTTTTT.

This clone was counted a single time. The V gene is TRBV13, the J gene TRBJ2-2; TRBD1 matches 9 bases. Germline-derived CDR1 and CDR2 are PRHDT and FYEKMQ (reference sequence). The ends lost 4 bases at V and 7 bases at J; junction bases unmatched: 13. CDR3 size: 17 residues. CDR3 protein: CASSWDRAAPGGGELFF. The DNA for the CDR3 is TGTGCCAGCAGCTGGGACAGGGCTGCCCCAGGTGGCGGGGAGCTGTTTTTT.

This clone came up a few times. J is TRBJ1-4 and V is TRBV5-4; D gene unclear. The V end lost 3 bases, the J end lost 3 bases, and 9 bases lay between the germline ends. CDR1 is SGHNT, CDR2 YYREEE, per germline (reference sequence). CDR3 size: 14 residues. DNA for the CDR3: TGTGCCAGCAGCTCAGGACGGCCTAATGAAAAACTGTTTTTT. Its translation: CASSSGRPNEKLFF.

Details on this clone: In the same sample, other DNA sequences code for this CDR3. The chain uses TRBV7-9 and TRBJ2-7; the D is unclear. CDR3 length: 12 amino acids. Per germline, CDR1 SEHNR and CDR2 FQNEAQ (reference sequence). Trimming stripped 5 bases from V and 3 bases from J, with 8 bases between. DNA of the CDR3: TGTGCCAGCAGCCCCGCGAACTACGAGCAGTACTTC. It yields the protein CASSPANYEQYF. The variable domain in full, with the rest retrieved from reference TRBV7-9 and TRBJ2-7, is DTGVSQNPRHKITKRGQNVTFRCDPISEHNRLYWYRQTLGQGPEFLTYFQNEAQLEKSRLLSDRFSAERPKGSFSTLEIQRTEQGDSAMYLCASSPANYEQYFGPGTRLTVT.

This clone came up once. The V and J genes are TRBV19 and TRBJ2-2, with D unclear. Trimming left V 8 bases short and J 6 bases short, with 7 bases between. Germline V CDR1 and CDR2: LNHDA, SQIVND (reference sequence). The CDR3 is 11 amino acids. CDR3 nucleotide sequence: TGTGCCAGTTGGTGGGCCGGGGAGCTGTTTTTT. Translated, it gives CASWWAGELFF.

This rearrangement joins TRBV2 to TRBJ2-1, with TRBD2 matching over 10 bases. Trimming cost V 4 bases and J 9 bases; bases outside gene matches: 9. The germline V gene encodes CDR1 SNHLY and CDR2 FYNNEI. CDR3 size: 15 residues. The CDR3 DNA is TGTGCCAGCAGTGCGCCGGCTAGCGGGAGTCTTGAGCAGTTCTTC. As protein: CASSAPASGSLEQFF.

The chain is built from TRBV4-2 and TRBJ2-7; no reliable D call. The CDR3 spans 14 residues. The germline V gene has CDR1 LGHNA and CDR2 YNFKEQ. The ends were cut back, 1 base at V and 3 bases at J, with 10 bases in the middle. CDR3: CASSQVVSDYEQYF. CDR3 DNA: TGTGCCAGCAGCCAAGTAGTTTCTGACTACGAGCAGTACTTC.

This chain joins TRBV18 and TRBJ2-5; D not certain. V shed 1 base and J shed 2 bases, with 5 bases lying between them. Germline V gene data show CDR1 as KGHSH and CDR2 as LQKENI. CDR3 length: 13 residues. CDR3 in amino acids: CASSPHRQETQYF. The CDR3 nucleotides read TGTGCCAGCTCACCACACCGTCAAGAGACCCAGTACTTC.

The gene calls are TRBV24-1 and TRBJ2-7, with 9 bases that match TRBD1. Germline V gene lookup returns CDR1 KGHDR and CDR2 SFDVKD. Losses at the gene ends were 11 bases for V and 4 bases for J; bases not matched to a gene: 8. The CDR3 is 13 residues long. This chain's CDR3 is CARPGQGGYEQYF. Written as DNA, the CDR3 is TGTGCCAGACCGGGACAGGGTGGTTACGAGCAGTACTTC.

J is TRBJ2-2 and V is TRBV7-2, with a tentative D call TRBD1 (5 bases). Trimming took 5 bases from V and 5 from J, leaving 15 bases between them. The CDR3 runs to 15 residues. Germline lookup yields CDR1 SGHTA and CDR2 FQGNSA. Written as DNA, the CDR3 is TGTGCCAGCAGCCCCGGTAGGGGTCCTACCGGGGAGCTGTTTTTT. Translated, it gives CASSPGRGPTGELFF.

The V gene is TRBV7-2, the J gene TRBJ1-2; maybe TRBD1 (5 bases). The CDR3 is made up of 14 amino acids. Deletions cut 1 base from V and 7 bases from J, with 13 bases between. The germline V gene encodes CDR1 SGHTA and CDR2 FQGNSA. CDR3 sequence: CASSLDGNGGGYTF. The CDR3, as DNA: TGTGCCAGCAGCTTAGATGGCAATGGGGGTGGCTACACCTTC.

This chain uses TRBV30 with TRBJ2-3; 10 positions agree with TRBD2. The ends lost 0 bases at V and 5 bases at J; junction bases unmatched: 8. The CDR3 runs to 16 residues. Germline V gene sequence: CDR1 GTSNPN, CDR2 SVGIG (reference sequence). CDR3 nucleotides: TGTGCCTGGAGTGTGCAGCGGGGGGGACAAAGAGATACGCAGTATTTT. This codes for CAWSVQRGGQRDTQYF.